Each of the 27 T cell receptor beta chains below was sequenced from the same sample in a study of neoadjuvant anti-PD-1 for oral cavity cancer (dated by TCRdb to the early 2020s). The method behind the library was the immunoSEQ multiplex PCR assay. Held by TCRdb, this immuneACCESS table contains in-frame sequences only and omits some clones. Under half of the omission traces to an unresolved V gene where checked; the cause of the rest is unknown. The sample records fewer than 10,000 clones, about 66% of which are singletons. Approximately 3.5% of the sample is in the top ten clones. The label giving this sample's time point can be read as: after neoadjuvant nivolumab, at surgical resection. Sequences were derived from PBMCs, sampled after nivolumab (anti-PD-1) treatment. These receptors all come from a person aged 40 to 85 with oral cavity squamous cell carcinoma.

The chain joins TRBV28 to TRBJ2-2; D is perhaps TRBD1 (5 bases). V lost 2 bases to trimming and J lost 7 bases, with 20 bases between them. Germline V gene sequence: CDR1 MDHEN, CDR2 SYDVKM. This CDR3 has 17 amino acids. CDR3 in DNA: TGTGCCAGCAGTTTAGGGGCTGGGGCCCGCGACCGCGGGGAGCTGTTTTTT. Translating gives CASSLGAGARDRGELFF. Full variable domain (missing parts from reference TRBV28 and TRBJ2-2): DVKVTQSSRYLVKRTGEKVFLECVQDMDHENMFWYRQDPGLGLRLIYFSYDVKMKEKGDIPEGYSVSREKKERFSLILESASTNQTSMYLCASSLGAGARDRGELFFGEGSRLTVL.

The chain recombines TRBV2 with TRBJ1-3; D might be TRBD1 (5 bases). The length of the CDR3 is 15 residues. Trimming cost V 10 bases and J 4 bases, with 20 bases left between them. Germline V gene lookup returns CDR1 SNHLY and CDR2 FYNNEI. This chain's CDR3 is CATQPGLGAGNTIYF. DNA for the CDR3: TGTGCCACCCAACCGGGCCTCGGGGCAGGAAACACCATATATTTT. The variable domain in full, completed from reference TRBV2 and TRBJ1-3, reads EPEVTQTPSHQVTQMGQEVILRCVPISNHLYFYWYRQILGQKVEFLVSFYNNEISEKSEIFDDQFSVERPDGSNFTLKIRSTKLEDSAMYFCATQPGLGAGNTIYFGEGSWLTVV.

The rearrangement links TRBV5-4 to TRBJ2-7; 8 bases fit TRBD1. Germline V CDR1 and CDR2: SGHNT, YYREEE (reference sequence). V shed 2 bases and J 3 bases; nucleotides not matched to a gene: 4. The CDR3 is made up of 14 amino acids. The DNA for the CDR3 is TGTGCCAGCAGCTTTGGGGACAGGAACTACGAGCAGTACTTC. The encoded protein is CASSFGDRNYEQYF.

This clone has just a few counts. The CDR3 DNA is TGTGCCAGCAGTCCGAGGGGACAGGGGGTCGGCGGGGAGCTGTTTTTT. It specifies CASSPRGQGVGGELFF. The chain has TRBV27 and TRBJ2-2, with 11 nucleotides matching TRBD1. Germline V gives CDR1 MNHEY, CDR2 SMNVEV (reference sequence). The V and J ends lost 5 bases and 7 bases, in that order; junction bases with no gene match: 9. This CDR3 spans 16 amino acids.

The chain couples TRBV19 to TRBJ1-5; possibly TRBD1 for D (6 bases). The CDR3 runs to 14 residues. V dropped 5 bases and J dropped 2 bases, with 10 bases sitting between them. Germline-derived CDR1 and CDR2 are LNHDA and SQIVND (reference sequence). This chain's CDR3 is CASSDRQGNQPQHF. The CDR3 coding sequence is TGTGCCAGTAGTGACCGACAGGGCAATCAGCCCCAGCATTTT.

This clone was seen only once. The V gene is TRBV7-9, the J gene TRBJ2-1; TRBD1 matches at 9 bases. After removal of 1 base from V and 6 bases from J, the junction contained 7 bases not matched to a gene. Germline V CDR1 and CDR2: SEHNR, FQNEAQ (reference sequence). The CDR3 is made up of 16 amino acids. CDR3 coding DNA: TGTGCCAGCAGCTTAGATGGGACAGGGCCCGCCAATGAGCAGTTCTTC. Its translation: CASSLDGTGPANEQFF.

The CDR3 DNA follows: TGCGCCAGCAGTGAGTCTAAGAGTGAGACCCAGTACTTC. It translates to CASSESKSETQYF. The genes are TRBV10-2 and TRBJ2-5; no firm D call. CDR3 length: 13 amino acids. Trimming left V 0 bases short and J 5 bases short, with 7 bases between. The germline V gene has CDR1 WSHSY and CDR2 SAAADI.

This clone was detected a few times. J is TRBJ2-7 and V is TRBV25-1; D is uncertain. Per germline, CDR1 MGHDK and CDR2 SYGVNS. CDR3 size: 13 residues. V lost 4 bases, J lost 0 bases, and 7 bases lay in between. CDR3 DNA: TGTGCCAGCAGTGGCCAGGTCTCCTACGAGCAGTACTTC. This sequence encodes CASSGQVSYEQYF.

The CDR3, as DNA: TGCAGCGCACAGGTTAATAGCAATCAGCCCCAGCATTTT. Translating gives CSAQVNSNQPQHF. V gene TRBV29-1 combines with J gene TRBJ1-5; weak D call: TRBD1 (5 bases). The CDR3 covers 13 residues. V was shortened by 7 bases and J by 0 bases, with 10 bases between the two germline ends. CDR1 and CDR2 from the germline V gene are SQVTM and ANQGSEA.

The rearrangement links TRBV5-5 to TRBJ1-3; D is possibly TRBD1 (5 bases). V was cut by 4 bases and J by 9 bases, with 20 bases left in between. CDR1 SGHKS and CDR2 YYEKEE come from the germline V gene (reference sequence). The CDR3 is made up of 15 amino acids. The CDR3 sequence is CASSGTSNPGSTIYF. Here the CDR3 DNA reads TGTGCCAGCAGCGGGACCTCAAACCCCGGGAGCACCATATATTTT.

The chain uses TRBV15 and TRBJ1-2, with 7 bases matching TRBD1. The germline CDR1 and CDR2 sequences are LNHNV and YYDKDF (reference sequence). The trim removed 2 bases at V and 4 bases at J, leaving 7 bases unmatched. CDR3 length equals 15 residues. The CDR3 DNA follows: TGTGCCACCAGCAGAAATCAGGGGGTTGGCTATGGCTACACCTTC. Its translation is CATSRNQGVGYGYTF. The complete variable domain, with remaining parts taken from reference TRBV15 and TRBJ1-2, reads DAMVIQNPRYQVTQFGKPVTLSCSQTLNHNVMYWYQQKSSQAPKLLFHYYDKDFNNEADTPDNFQSRRPNTSFCFLDIRSPGLGDTAMYLCATSRNQGVGYGYTFGSGTRLTVV.

The chain links TRBV9 to TRBJ1-4; D is undetermined. Germline V gene data show CDR1 as SGDLS and CDR2 as YYNGEE. Trimming left V 3 bases short and J 4 bases short, with 1 base between. This CDR3 comprises 11 residues. The CDR3 nucleotides are TGTGCCAGCAGCGATAATGAAAAACTGTTTTTT. This codes for CASSDNEKLFF.

The CDR3 here is CASSSRDRVAETQYF. As DNA, the CDR3 is TGTGCCAGCAGCTCACGGGACAGGGTAGCAGAGACCCAGTACTTC. The chain uses TRBV5-6 and TRBJ2-5, with 9 bases aligning to TRBD1. The V and J ends lost 3 bases and 4 bases, in that order; junction bases with no gene match: 7. Per germline, CDR1 SGHDT and CDR2 YYEEEE. The CDR3 totals 15 residues.

The table lists this clone with a few counts. CDR3 bases: TGTGCCAGCAGTTTGGGAGGGGCCAGCTATGGCTACACCTTC. Translating it yields CASSLGGASYGYTF. This chain links TRBV27 with TRBJ1-2, with D possibly matching TRBD1 (5 bases). CDR3 size: 14 residues. Trimming shortened V by 3 bases and J by 4 bases, and 12 bases separated the two germline ends. Germline V CDR1 and CDR2: MNHEY, SMNVEV (reference sequence).

J is TRBJ2-5 and V is TRBV11-2, with D possibly TRBD2 on 5 matching bases. V was trimmed by 1 base and J by 3 bases, leaving 9 bases between them. The CDR3 has 14 amino acids. CDR1 is SGHAT, CDR2 FQNNGV, per germline. The CDR3 reads CASSLVPGEETQYF. Written as DNA, the CDR3 is TGTGCCAGCAGCTTAGTCCCCGGGGAAGAGACCCAGTACTTC. Based on the CDR3 plus reference TRBV11-2 and TRBJ2-5, the full variable domain is EAGVAQSPRYKIIEKRQSVAFWCNPISGHATLYWYQQILGQGPKLLIQFQNNGVVDDSQLPKDRFSAERLKGVDSTLKIQPAKLEDSAVYLCASSLVPGEETQYFGPGTRLLVL.

This clone was seen more than once but under ten times. DNA of the CDR3: TGTGCCAGCACAGGACAGATTAGCAATCAGCCCCAGCATTTT. Protein: CASTGQISNQPQHF. V gene TRBV6-1 combines with J gene TRBJ1-5, with a weak D call TRBD1 (6 bases). The CDR3 contains 14 residues. The germline gives CDR1 MNHNS, CDR2 SASEGT. V lost 7 bases and J 0 bases, leaving 10 bases between the germline ends.

The gene calls are TRBV29-1 and TRBJ1-1, with D perhaps matching TRBD1 (5 bases). CDR1 is SQVTM, CDR2 ANQGSEA, per germline. V was pared by 4 bases and J by 5 bases, with 8 bases between. The CDR3 loop spans 11 amino acids. CDR3 region: CSVVRGTEAFF. CDR3 in DNA: TGCAGCGTTGTGAGGGGAACTGAAGCTTTCTTT.

This clone has only a few counts. J is TRBJ1-5 and V is TRBV18, with 7 bases fitting TRBD1. Looked up from germline, CDR1 is KGHSH and CDR2 is LQKENI. Unmatched junction bases numbered 2, after V lost 1 base and J lost 2 bases. The length of the CDR3 is 15 residues. CDR3 DNA sequence: TGTGCCAGCTCACCACGAGGGGGCGGCAATCAGCCCCAGCATTTT. It is translated as CASSPRGGGNQPQHF.

The chain joins TRBV6-6 to TRBJ2-6, with D perhaps matching TRBD1 or TRBD2 (6 bases each). The CDR3 runs to 16 residues. CDR1 is MNHNY and CDR2 is SVGAGI in the germline V gene (reference sequence). V gave up 11 bases and J gave up 4 bases, with 21 bases separating them. The CDR3 DNA sequence: TGTGCCGTGGGGGGCCGCGAGGCCGCGGGGGCCAACGTCCTGACTTTC. Protein: CAVGGREAAGANVLTF.

This clone was seen more than once but under ten times. The chain recombines TRBV15 with TRBJ1-4; D call uncertain. Germline V gene sequence: CDR1 LNHNV, CDR2 YYDKDF (reference sequence). The V and J ends lost 0 bases and 4 bases respectively, with 9 bases between them. This CDR3 is built from 15 residues. The CDR3 DNA is TGTGCCACCAGCAGAGATGGGAAGGTTAATGAAAAACTGTTTTTT. Protein sequence: CATSRDGKVNEKLFF.

In regard to this clone: The junction departs from germline at one end; a sequencing error may be responsible. The gene calls are TRBV5-1 and TRBJ2-4; 8 bases are shared with TRBD1. Germline V gene lookup returns CDR1 SGHRS and CDR2 YFSETQ. The CDR3 contains 15 residues. CDR3 in amino acids: CASRLAAGGRNIQYF. The CDR3 nucleotides read TGCGCCAGCAGATTGGCCGCAGGGGGCAGAAACATTCAGTACTTC.

This clone was observed a few times. V gene TRBV7-3 combines with J gene TRBJ1-6; unclear D gene. The CDR3 extends over 14 amino acids. CDR1 and CDR2 from the germline V gene are SGHTA and FQGTGA. V was trimmed by 2 bases and J by 7 bases, leaving 9 bases between them. The CDR3 coding sequence is TGTGCCAGCAGCTTAGGCAGCTCGAATTCACCCCTCCACTTT. This gives the protein CASSLGSSNSPLHF.

V is TRBV7-3 and J is TRBJ2-3; D not resolved. The CDR3 runs to 15 residues. V was trimmed by 3 bases and J by 3 bases, leaving 13 bases between them. Germline V gene data show CDR1 as SGHTA and CDR2 as FQGTGA. DNA of the CDR3: TGTGCCAGCAGCTTCCAACCGGGCCCAACAGATACGCAGTATTTT. Translated: CASSFQPGPTDTQYF.

This clone has more than one count but fewer than ten. The rearrangement uses TRBV7-2 and TRBJ1-1; D is possibly TRBD1 (6 bases). CDR1 and CDR2 from the germline V gene are SGHTA and FQGNSA. The CDR3 has 14 amino acids. Trimming removed 0 bases at V and 10 bases at J, with 15 bases between. The CDR3 DNA sequence: TGTGCCAGCAGCTTAGCGAATCCGAGAGGGGGAGCTTTCTTT. Residues: CASSLANPRGGAFF. Filled out from reference TRBV7-2 and TRBJ1-1, the complete variable domain reads GAGVSQSPSNKVTEKGKDVELRCDPISGHTALYWYRQSLGQGLEFLIYFQGNSAPDKSGLPSDRFSAERTGGSVSTLTIQRTQQEDSAVYLCASSLANPRGGAFFGQGTRLTVV.

The V call is TRBV5-6, the J call TRBJ2-2; D possibly uses TRBD1 or TRBD2 (5 bases each). Germline CDR1 and CDR2: SGHDT and YYEEEE. CDR3 length equals 13 residues. The V end was cut by 4 bases, the J end by 13 bases, with 17 bases between. This chain's CDR3 is CASSLRQGRGLFF. The CDR3 DNA reads as TGTGCCAGCAGCCTCCGCCAGGGACGAGGGCTGTTTTTT.

The chain recombines TRBV19 with TRBJ1-6, with D possibly being TRBD1 (6 bases). CDR3 length: 16 residues. Per the germline V gene, CDR1 is LNHDA and CDR2 is SQIVND (reference sequence). V lost 0 bases, J lost 7 bases, and 13 bases lay in between. The CDR3 here is CASSIDWQGRNSPLHF. CDR3 in DNA: TGTGCCAGTAGTATAGATTGGCAGGGGAGGAATTCACCCCTCCACTTT.

This clone appeared once. This chain joins TRBV19 and TRBJ1-3; weak D call: TRBD1 (5 bases). The CDR3 sequence is 15 residues long. V dropped 6 bases and J dropped 9 bases, with 21 bases sitting between them. Germline CDR1 reads LNHDA; CDR2 reads SQIVND (reference sequence). The CDR3 loop is CASSWDGKTSSTIYF. The CDR3 DNA reads TGTGCCAGTAGCTGGGACGGAAAAACGAGTAGCACCATATATTTT. The whole variable domain, remainder taken from reference TRBV19 and TRBJ1-3, is DGGITQSPKYLFRKEGQNVTLSCEQNLNHDAMYWYRQDPGQGLRLIYYSQIVNDFQKGDIAEGYSVSREKKESFPLTVTSAQKNPTAFYLCASSWDGKTSSTIYFGEGSWLTVV.